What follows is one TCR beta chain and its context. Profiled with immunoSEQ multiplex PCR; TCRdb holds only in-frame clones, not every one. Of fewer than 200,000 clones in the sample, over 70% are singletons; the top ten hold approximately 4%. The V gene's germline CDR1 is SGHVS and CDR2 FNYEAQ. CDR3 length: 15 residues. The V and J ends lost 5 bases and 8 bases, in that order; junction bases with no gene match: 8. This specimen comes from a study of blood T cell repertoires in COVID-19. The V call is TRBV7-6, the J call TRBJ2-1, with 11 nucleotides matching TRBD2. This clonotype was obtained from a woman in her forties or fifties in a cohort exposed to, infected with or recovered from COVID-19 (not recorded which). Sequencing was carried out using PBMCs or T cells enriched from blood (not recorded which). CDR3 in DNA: TGTGCCAGCAGCGGGACTAGCGGAAAGTCCTATGAGCAGTTCTTC. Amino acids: CASSGTSGKSYEQFF.